This TCR beta chain was retrieved from a study of T cell responses to AZD1222 COVID-19 vaccine (dated by TCRdb to the early 2020s). Notes on the research overall: Because spike-specific TCR depth and breadth did not differ between the two schedules, AZD1222 recipients who got a second dose at roughly 4 weeks were pooled with those who got a second dose at roughly 12 weeks. Enrollment into the trials was organized by age into subgroups of 18-55, 56-69 and 70-plus years, and those subgroups contained roughly 140, 27 and 60 TCR-sequenced participants, respectively. A total of 233 trial participants underwent TCR sequencing, of whom roughly 210 had received two doses of AZD1222 and 26 had received two doses of the MenACWY control vaccine. The study at large found these results: Participants were mostly white British, with more females than males. The authors suggested clonal diversity may have been underestimated. A significant rise in spike-specific TCR breadth and depth was observed after two AZD1222 doses relative to day 0 and relative to MenACWY recipients. Because no day 14 peak-response samples were available, the repertoires could be characterized only after the peak T cell response. Vaccine-associated CD4 TCRs spanned the whole spike protein, with dominant responses in regions 160-218 and 743-854. In the small 56-69-year group, the increase in depth fell short of significance, most likely because of low power. Reportedly, almost half of the unique spike-specific TCRs recognized epitopes lying outside the regions that are mutated in the B.1.351 and B.1.1.7 variants. Conclusions about previously exposed vaccinees were limited because only a handful of AZD1222 recipients were SARS-CoV-2 seropositive at baseline.

Read against the paper, the sample's time point label means: baseline before first vaccination. Vaccinee samples were obtained from the UK trials COV001 and COV002, which included a single-blind randomized controlled phase 2/3 trial of AZD1222 (ChAdOx1 nCoV-19) in healthy adults. Trial participant PBMC samples were collected at day 0 and day 28 after the second dose for TCRbeta chain sequencing. On this clone itself: Its antigen is still unknown. No per-base quality is available; no much larger clone lies one base away.

Reading the germline V gene (reference sequence) gives CDR1 MNHEY and CDR2 SMNVEV. The junction shows trimming of 6 bases on V and 2 bases on J, and the gene matches do not reach 13 bases of it. CDR3 length: 16 amino acids, cysteine to phenylalanine. Of all the DNA, just the CDR3 is kept, 48 bases in frame from base 1. The CDR3 regions of human TCRbeta chains were subjected to immunosequencing. The authors processed their data as follows. TCRs in the repertoires were matched against a reference library of SARS-CoV-2-specific TCRs that had been generated with the MIRA antigen-specificity platform. Breadth meant the fraction of unique TCRs that were SARS-CoV-2-associated, whereas depth meant the fraction of total T cells that were SARS-CoV-2-associated. Each spike-specific TCR was assigned to its reactive spike region and to a CD4 or CD8 class using the MIRA data. Log10-transformed breadth and depth values were compared by one-way ANOVA with Sidak's multiple comparisons tests. This is the immuneACCESS table as TCRdb keeps it, with only in-frame sequences that have V and J called. A part of the clones is gone; compared with another copy, unresolved V genes explain less than half, and the rest is unexplained. D and trimming come from the DNA, and the V and J calls and clone size come from that table. The sample table lists roughly 97,000 clones, around 91% of them with a count of one. The ten largest clonotypes hold about 19% of the sample.

The chain couples TRBV27 to TRBJ2-7, with 7 central nucleotides matching TRBD1. The receptor's source is an adult in good health. The material sequenced was peripheral blood, taken on day 0 of AZD1222 vaccination. The CDR3 loop reads CASSSPRQGGTYEQYF. The sequenced DNA: TGTGCCAGCAGCTCCCCACGACAGGGCGGAACCTACGAGCAGTACTTC.